This T cell receptor (beta chain) was identified in a study of cytomegalovirus exposure and HLA in healthy donors. There are 15 residues in the CDR3. The V gene lost 1 base and the J gene lost 1 base, with 7 bases spanning the gap. CDR1 is SGHVS and CDR2 is FNYEAQ in the germline V gene. As concerns this clone: Its antigen is not known.

It was with 60 Vbeta and 13 Jbeta primers that the PCR ran. Clones were read by immunoSEQ multiplex PCR, and TCRdb kept only the in-frame ones, dropping some. In the table there are about 100,000 clones, more than 75% of which are singletons. General study findings and limits: Presence/absence analysis assumed near-uniform sequencing depth across donors.

The chain links TRBV7-6 to TRBJ2-2; D is unclear. Sequenced sample: PBMCs. The origin of this receptor is an older woman in good health and CMV-seronegative. The CDR3 bases are TGTGCCAGCAGCTTAGGGCAGATGAACACCGGGGAGCTGTTTTTT. Encoded protein: CASSLGQMNTGELFF.